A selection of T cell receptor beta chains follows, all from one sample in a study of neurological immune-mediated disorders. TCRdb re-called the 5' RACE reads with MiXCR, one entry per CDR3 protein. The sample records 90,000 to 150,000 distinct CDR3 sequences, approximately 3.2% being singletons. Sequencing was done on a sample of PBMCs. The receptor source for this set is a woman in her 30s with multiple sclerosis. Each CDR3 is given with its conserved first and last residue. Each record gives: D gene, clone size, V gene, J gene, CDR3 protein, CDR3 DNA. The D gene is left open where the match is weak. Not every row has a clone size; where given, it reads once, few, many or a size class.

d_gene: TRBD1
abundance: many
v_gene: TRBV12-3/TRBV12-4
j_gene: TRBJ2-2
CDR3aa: CASSFGQGATGELFF
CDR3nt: TGTGCCAGCAGTTTTGGACAGGGGGCTACCGGGGAGCTGTTTTTT

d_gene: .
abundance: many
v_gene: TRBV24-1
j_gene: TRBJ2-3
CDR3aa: CATSQGPTDTQYF
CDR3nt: TGTGCCACCAGTCAGGGGCCGACAGATACGCAGTATTTT

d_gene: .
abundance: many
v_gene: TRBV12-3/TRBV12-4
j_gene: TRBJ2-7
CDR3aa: CASSLGYEQYF
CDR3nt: TGTGCCAGCAGTTTAGGTTACGAGCAGTACTTC

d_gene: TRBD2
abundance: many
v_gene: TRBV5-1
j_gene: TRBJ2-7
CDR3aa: CASSLVGTSGYEQYF
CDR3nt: TGCGCCAGCAGCTTGGTAGGGACTAGCGGCTACGAGCAGTACTTC

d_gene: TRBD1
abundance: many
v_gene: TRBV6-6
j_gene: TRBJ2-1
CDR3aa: CASSYDIPGQGYNEQFF
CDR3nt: TGTGCCAGCAGTTACGACATTCCGGGACAGGGCTACAATGAGCAGTTCTTC

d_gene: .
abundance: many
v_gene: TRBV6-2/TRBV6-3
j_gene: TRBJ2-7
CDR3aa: CASSPRRGAYEQYF
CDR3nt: TGTGCCAGCAGCCCCCGGCGGGGAGCCTACGAGCAGTACTTC

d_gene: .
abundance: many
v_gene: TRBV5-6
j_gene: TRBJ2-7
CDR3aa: CASSMGYPSYEQYF
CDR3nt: TGTGCCAGCAGTATGGGTTACCCCTCCTACGAGCAGTACTTC

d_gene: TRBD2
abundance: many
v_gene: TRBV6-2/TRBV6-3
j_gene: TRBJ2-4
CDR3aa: CASSYSRSGGALDIQYF
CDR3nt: TGTGCCAGCAGTTACTCGCGTAGCGGGGGGGCCTTAGACATTCAGTACTTC

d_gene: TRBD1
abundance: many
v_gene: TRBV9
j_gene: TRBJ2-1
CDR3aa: CASSAGDRPNEQFF
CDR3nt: TGTGCCAGCAGCGCGGGGGACAGGCCGAATGAGCAGTTCTTC

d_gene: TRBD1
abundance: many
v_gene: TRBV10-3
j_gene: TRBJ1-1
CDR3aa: CAISESGTETLNTEAFF
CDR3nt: TGTGCCATCAGTGAGTCAGGGACAGAAACTTTGAACACTGAAGCTTTCTTT

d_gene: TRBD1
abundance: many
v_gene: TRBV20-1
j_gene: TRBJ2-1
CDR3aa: CSARPGTVVHNEQFF
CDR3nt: TGCAGTGCTAGGCCCGGGACAGTGGTCCACAATGAGCAGTTCTTC

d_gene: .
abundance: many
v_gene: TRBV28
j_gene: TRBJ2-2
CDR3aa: CASKKGGTNTGELFF
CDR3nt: TGTGCCAGCAAAAAAGGGGGGACGAACACCGGGGAGCTGTTTTTT

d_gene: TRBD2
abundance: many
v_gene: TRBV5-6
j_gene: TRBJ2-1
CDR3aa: CASSETSGQNNEQFF
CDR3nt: TGTGCCAGCAGCGAGACTAGCGGACAAAACAATGAGCAGTTCTTC

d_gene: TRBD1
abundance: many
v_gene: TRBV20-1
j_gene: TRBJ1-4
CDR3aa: CSALSDRDGANEKLFF
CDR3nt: TGCAGTGCTCTTTCGGACAGGGATGGGGCGAATGAAAAACTGTTTTTT

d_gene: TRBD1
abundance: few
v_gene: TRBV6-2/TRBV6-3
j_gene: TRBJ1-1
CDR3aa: CASSTRGQGILMNTEAFF
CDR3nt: TGTGCCAGCAGTACCCGGGGACAGGGGATTTTAATGAACACTGAAGCTTTCTTT

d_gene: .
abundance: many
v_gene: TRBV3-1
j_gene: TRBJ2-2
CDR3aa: CASSPEPGLVTGELFF
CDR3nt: TGTGCCAGCAGCCCCGAACCGGGACTCGTCACCGGGGAGCTGTTTTTT

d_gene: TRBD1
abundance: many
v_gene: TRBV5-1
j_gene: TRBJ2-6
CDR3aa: CASSPTGDGANVLTF
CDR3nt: TGCGCCAGCAGCCCGACAGGGGATGGGGCCAACGTCCTGACTTTC

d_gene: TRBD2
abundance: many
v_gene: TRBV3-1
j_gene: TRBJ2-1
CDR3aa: CASSHLSGRAGAEQFF
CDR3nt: TGTGCCAGCAGCCACCTTAGCGGGAGGGCCGGGGCTGAGCAGTTCTTC

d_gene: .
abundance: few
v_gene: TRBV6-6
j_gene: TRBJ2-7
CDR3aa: CASSYSGQGKEQYF
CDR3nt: TGTGCCAGCAGTTACTCGGGGCAGGGAAAAGAGCAGTACTTC

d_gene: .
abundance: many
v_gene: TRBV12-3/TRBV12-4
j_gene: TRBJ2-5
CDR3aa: CASGDQQETQYF
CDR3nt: TGTGCCAGCGGTGACCAGCAGGAGACCCAGTACTTC

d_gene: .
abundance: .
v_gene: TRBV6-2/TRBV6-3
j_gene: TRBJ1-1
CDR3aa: CASSYFWGSGGTEAFF
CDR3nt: TGTGCCAGCAGTTACTTCTGGGGATCGGGAGGAACTGAAGCTTTCTTT

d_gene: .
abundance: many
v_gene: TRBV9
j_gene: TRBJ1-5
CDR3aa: CASSVEASNQPQHF
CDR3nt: TGTGCCAGCAGCGTAGAGGCTAGCAATCAGCCCCAGCATTTT

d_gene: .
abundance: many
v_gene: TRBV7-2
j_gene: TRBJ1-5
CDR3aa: CASSSAGLRNPNQPQHF
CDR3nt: TGTGCCAGCAGCTCCGCCGGACTCCGGAATCCCAATCAGCCCCAGCATTTT

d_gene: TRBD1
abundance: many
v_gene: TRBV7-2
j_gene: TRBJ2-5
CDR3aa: CASSLGPTRGTWETQYF
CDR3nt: TGTGCCAGCAGCTTAGGCCCCACCAGGGGGACATGGGAGACCCAGTACTTC

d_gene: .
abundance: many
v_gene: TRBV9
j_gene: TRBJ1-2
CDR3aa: CASSVQGYYGYTF
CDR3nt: TGTGCCAGCAGCGTACAGGGTTACTATGGCTACACCTTC

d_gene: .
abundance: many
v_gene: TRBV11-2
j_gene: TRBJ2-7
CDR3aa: CASSPGPYYEQYF
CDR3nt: TGTGCCAGCAGCCCAGGGCCTTACTACGAGCAGTACTTC

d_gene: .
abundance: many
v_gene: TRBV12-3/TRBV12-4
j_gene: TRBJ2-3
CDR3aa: CASSPQSFPQYF
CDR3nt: TGTGCCAGCAGTCCTCAGTCTTTTCCGCAGTATTTT

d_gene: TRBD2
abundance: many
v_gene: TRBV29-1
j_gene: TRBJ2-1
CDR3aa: CSVGYVASGNNEQFF
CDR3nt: TGCAGCGTTGGGTACGTGGCTAGCGGGAACAATGAGCAGTTCTTC

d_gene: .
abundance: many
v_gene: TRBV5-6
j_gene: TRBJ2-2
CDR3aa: CASSLTVTNTGELFF
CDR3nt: TGTGCCAGCAGCTTGACGGTTACGAACACCGGGGAGCTGTTTTTT

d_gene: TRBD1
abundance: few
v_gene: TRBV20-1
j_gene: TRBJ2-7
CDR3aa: CSAKDRGMNEQYF
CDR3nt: TGCAGTGCTAAGGACAGGGGGATGAACGAGCAGTACTTC

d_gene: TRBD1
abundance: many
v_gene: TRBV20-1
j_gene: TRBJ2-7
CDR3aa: CSAGPPQGAVYEQYF
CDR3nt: TGCAGTGCTGGGCCCCCCCAGGGGGCTGTCTACGAGCAGTACTTC

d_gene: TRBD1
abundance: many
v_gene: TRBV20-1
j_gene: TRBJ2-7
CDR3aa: CSAHRTGGEYEQYF
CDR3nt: TGCAGTGCTCATCGAACAGGGGGCGAGTACGAGCAGTACTTC

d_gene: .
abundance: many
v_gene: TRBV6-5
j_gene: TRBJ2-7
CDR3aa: CASRGNTGYEQYF
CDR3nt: TGTGCCAGCAGAGGGAACACAGGCTACGAGCAGTACTTC

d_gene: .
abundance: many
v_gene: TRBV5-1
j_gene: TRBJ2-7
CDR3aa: CASSLNSQGRYEQYF
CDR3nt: TGCGCCAGCAGCTTGAATTCACAGGGTCGGTACGAGCAGTACTTC

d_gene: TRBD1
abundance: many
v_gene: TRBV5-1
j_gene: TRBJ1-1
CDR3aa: CASSLGTGGYAFF
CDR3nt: TGCGCCAGCAGCTTGGGGACAGGGGGGTATGCTTTCTTT

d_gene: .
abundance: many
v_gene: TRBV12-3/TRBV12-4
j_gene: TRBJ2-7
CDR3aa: CASSTWGLFEEQYF
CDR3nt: TGTGCCAGCAGTACCTGGGGCCTATTCGAGGAGCAGTACTTC

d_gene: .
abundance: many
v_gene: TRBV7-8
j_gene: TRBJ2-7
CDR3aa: CASSLVGSTYEQYF
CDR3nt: TGTGCCAGCAGCTTAGTAGGCAGTACCTACGAGCAGTACTTC

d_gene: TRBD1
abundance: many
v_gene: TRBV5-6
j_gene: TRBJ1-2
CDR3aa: CASSLGGQGGYGYTF
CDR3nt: TGTGCCAGCAGCTTGGGTGGACAGGGCGGCTATGGCTACACCTTC

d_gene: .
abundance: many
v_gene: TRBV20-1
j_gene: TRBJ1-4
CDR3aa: CSAMGGMTNEKLFF
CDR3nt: TGCAGCGCCATGGGGGGCATGACTAATGAAAAACTGTTTTTT

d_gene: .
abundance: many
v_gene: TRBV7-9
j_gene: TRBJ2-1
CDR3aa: CASSLSSGYNEQFF
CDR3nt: TGTGCCAGCAGCCTAAGCTCAGGGTACAATGAGCAGTTCTTC

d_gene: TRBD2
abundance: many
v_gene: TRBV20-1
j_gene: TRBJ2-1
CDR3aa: CSARGLAGIYNEQFF
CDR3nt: TGCAGTGCAAGAGGACTAGCGGGCATCTACAATGAGCAGTTCTTC

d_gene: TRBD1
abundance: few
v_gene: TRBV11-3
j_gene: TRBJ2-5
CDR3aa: CASSPGTGDTQYF
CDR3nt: TGTGCCAGCAGCCCCGGGACAGGGGATACCCAGTACTTC

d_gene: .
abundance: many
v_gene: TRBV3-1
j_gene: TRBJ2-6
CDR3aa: CATRFTAETGANVLTF
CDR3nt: TGTGCCACTAGATTTACTGCCGAAACTGGGGCCAACGTCCTGACTTTC

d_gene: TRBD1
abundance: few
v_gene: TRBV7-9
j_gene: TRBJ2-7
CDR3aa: CASSFPAGDRSSYEQYF
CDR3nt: TGTGCCAGCAGCTTTCCCGCCGGGGACAGGTCTTCCTACGAGCAGTACTTC

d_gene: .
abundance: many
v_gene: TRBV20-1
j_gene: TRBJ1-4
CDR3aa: CSAGEGTNEKLFF
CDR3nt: TGCAGTGCTGGGGAGGGAACTAATGAAAAACTGTTTTTT

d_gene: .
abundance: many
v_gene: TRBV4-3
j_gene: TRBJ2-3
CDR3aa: CASSQAAFGSTDTQYF
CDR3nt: TGCGCCAGCAGCCAAGCCGCCTTCGGCAGCACAGATACGCAGTATTTT

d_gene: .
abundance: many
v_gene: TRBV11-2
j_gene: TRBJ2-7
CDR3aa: CASSSLDRLSSYEQYF
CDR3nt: TGTGCCAGCAGCTCCCTAGACAGGTTGAGCTCCTACGAGCAGTACTTC

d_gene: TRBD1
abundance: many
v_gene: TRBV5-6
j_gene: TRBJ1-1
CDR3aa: CASSSGGHRGQVTSEAFF
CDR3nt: TGTGCCAGCAGCTCGGGGGGTCACCGGGGACAGGTCACGTCCGAAGCTTTCTTT

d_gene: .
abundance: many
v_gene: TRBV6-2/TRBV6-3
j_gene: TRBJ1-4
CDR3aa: CASSSKPRGPTNEKLFF
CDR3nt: TGTGCCAGCAGTTCAAAACCACGGGGCCCAACTAATGAAAAACTGTTTTTT

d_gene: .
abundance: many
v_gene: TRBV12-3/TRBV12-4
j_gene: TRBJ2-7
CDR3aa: CASSRGTEQYF
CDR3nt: TGTGCCAGCAGCAGAGGGACCGAGCAGTACTTC

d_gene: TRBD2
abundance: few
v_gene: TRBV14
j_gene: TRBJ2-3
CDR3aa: CASSPLSGLAGITDTQYF
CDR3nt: TGTGCCAGCAGCCCGCTATCCGGACTAGCGGGAATCACAGATACGCAGTATTTT

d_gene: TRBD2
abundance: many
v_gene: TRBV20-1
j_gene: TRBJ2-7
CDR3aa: CSASKRGVSYEQYF
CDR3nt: TGCAGTGCTAGTAAGCGGGGGGTCTCCTACGAGCAGTACTTC

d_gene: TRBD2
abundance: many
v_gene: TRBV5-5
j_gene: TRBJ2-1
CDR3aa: CASSLTGTRNNEQFF
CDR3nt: TGTGCCAGCAGCTTAACCGGGACTAGGAACAATGAGCAGTTCTTC

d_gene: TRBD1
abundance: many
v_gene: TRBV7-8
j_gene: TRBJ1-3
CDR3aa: CASSFRGGGNTIYF
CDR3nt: TGTGCCAGCAGCTTCAGGGGGGGAGGAAACACCATATATTTT

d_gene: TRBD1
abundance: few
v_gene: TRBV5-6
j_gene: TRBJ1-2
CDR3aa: CASSARTTGSGNNGYTF
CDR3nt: TGTGCCAGCAGCGCGAGAACGACAGGGTCCGGGAATAATGGCTACACCTTC

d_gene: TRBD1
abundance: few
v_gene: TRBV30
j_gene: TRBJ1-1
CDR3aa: CAWSDRGRTEAFF
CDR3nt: TGTGCCTGGAGTGACAGGGGAAGGACTGAAGCTTTCTTT

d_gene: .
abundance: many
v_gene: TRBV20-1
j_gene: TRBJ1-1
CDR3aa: CSAPDSMNTEAFF
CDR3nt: TGCAGTGCCCCGGACAGCATGAACACTGAAGCTTTCTTT

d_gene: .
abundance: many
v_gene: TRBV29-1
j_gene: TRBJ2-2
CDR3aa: CSVEGQNTGELFF
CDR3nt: TGCAGCGTCGAAGGACAGAACACCGGGGAGCTGTTTTTT

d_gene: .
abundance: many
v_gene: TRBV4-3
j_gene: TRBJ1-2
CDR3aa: CASSQDTGLYGYTF
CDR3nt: TGCGCCAGCAGCCAAGACACAGGGCTCTATGGCTACACCTTC

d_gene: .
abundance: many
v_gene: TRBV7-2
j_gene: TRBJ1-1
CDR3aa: CASSLATIGAFF
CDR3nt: TGTGCCAGCAGCTTAGCTACCATCGGAGCTTTCTTT